This T cell receptor (beta chain) was recovered during a study of cytomegalovirus exposure and HLA in healthy donors. On the study more broadly: HLA-typed donors were the source of some 85 million unique TCRs, which an early data release held. General study points: Researchers reported in a later analysis that common viral pathogens appeared linked to several top clusters. Most sequenced TCRs were rare (though some public TCRs occurred in many donors).

The primer mix had 60 Vbeta and 13 Jbeta primers. Generated by immunoSEQ multiplex PCR, the TCRdb table keeps only in-frame clones and is missing some. In the table there are tens of thousands of clones, roughly 82% of which are singletons. After removal of 3 bases from V and 6 bases from J, the junction contained 7 bases not matched to a gene. This CDR3 has 15 residues. Germline CDR1 LGHNA, CDR2 YNFKEQ. Points on this clone: The antigen is not known.

The clonotype was recovered from a man aged 18 to 29 in good health and CMV-seronegative. Sequenced input: PBMCs. V and J are TRBV4-2 and TRBJ2-7; 11 bases fit TRBD2. CDR3 loop: CASSQDLAGGREQYF. As DNA, the CDR3 is TGTGCCAGCAGCCAGGACTTAGCGGGGGGGCGCGAGCAGTACTTC.